The source of this T cell receptor beta chain is a study of blood T cell repertoires in COVID-19. The wider study: The United States, Italy and Spain supplied acute and convalescent COVID-19 samples.

V was pared by 0 bases and J by 0 bases, with 5 bases between. The CDR3 is made up of 14 amino acids. The germline CDR1 and CDR2 sequences are SEHNR and FQNEAQ (reference sequence). TCRdb's table, derived via immunoSEQ multiplex PCR, lists solely in-frame clones and lacks some. The top ten hold approximately 1% of the sample, which has approximately 400,000 clones, about four fifths seen once. The source material was peripheral blood. The chain has TRBV7-9 and TRBJ1-1; D uncertain. This clonotype was obtained from a human donor with acute or convalescent COVID-19. The donor label of this sample is uncertain. This CDR3 reads CASSLAAVNTEAFF. CDR3 coding DNA: TGTGCCAGCAGCTTAGCGGCCGTGAACACTGAAGCTTTCTTT.